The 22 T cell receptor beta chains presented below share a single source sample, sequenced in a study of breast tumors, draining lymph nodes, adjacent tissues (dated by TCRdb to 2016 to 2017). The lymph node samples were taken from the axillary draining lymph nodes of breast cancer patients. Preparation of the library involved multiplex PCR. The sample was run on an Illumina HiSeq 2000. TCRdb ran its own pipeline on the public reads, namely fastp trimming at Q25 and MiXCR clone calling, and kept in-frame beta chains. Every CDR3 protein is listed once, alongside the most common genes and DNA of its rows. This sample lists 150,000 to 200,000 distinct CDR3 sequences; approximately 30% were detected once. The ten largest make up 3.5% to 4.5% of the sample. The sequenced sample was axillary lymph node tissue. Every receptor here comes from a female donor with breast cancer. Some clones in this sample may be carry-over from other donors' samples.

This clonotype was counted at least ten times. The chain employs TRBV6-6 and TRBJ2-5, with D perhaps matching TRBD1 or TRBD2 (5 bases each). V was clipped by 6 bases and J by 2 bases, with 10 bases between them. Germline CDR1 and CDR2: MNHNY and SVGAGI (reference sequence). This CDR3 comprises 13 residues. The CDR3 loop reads CASRGRPQETQYF. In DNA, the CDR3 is TGTGCCAGCAGGGGACGCCCACAAGAGACCCAGTACTTC.

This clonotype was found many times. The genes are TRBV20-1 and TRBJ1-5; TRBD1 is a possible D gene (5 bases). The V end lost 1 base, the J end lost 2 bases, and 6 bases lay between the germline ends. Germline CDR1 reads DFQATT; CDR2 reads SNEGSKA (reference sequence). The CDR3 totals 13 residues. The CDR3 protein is CSARGGGNQPQHF. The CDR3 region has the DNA TGCAGTGCTAGAGGGGGGGGCAATCAGCCCCAGCATTTT.

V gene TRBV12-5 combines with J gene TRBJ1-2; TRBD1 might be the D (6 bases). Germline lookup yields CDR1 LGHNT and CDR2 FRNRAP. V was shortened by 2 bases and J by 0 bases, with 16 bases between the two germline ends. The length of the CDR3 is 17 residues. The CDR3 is CASGLFPSGDSNYGYTF. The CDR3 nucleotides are TGTGCTAGTGGTTTGTTCCCCTCAGGGGACTCTAACTATGGCTACACCTTC.

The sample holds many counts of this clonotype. The CDR3 reads CASSGNSPSGNTIYF. The CDR3 DNA follows: TGTGCCAGCAGTGGGAACAGTCCTAGCGGAAACACCATATATTTT. The rearrangement uses TRBV12-3 or TRBV12-4 and TRBJ1-3; no clear D. The CDR3 runs 15 residues. Trimming removed 5 bases from V and 4 bases from J, with 15 bases in between.

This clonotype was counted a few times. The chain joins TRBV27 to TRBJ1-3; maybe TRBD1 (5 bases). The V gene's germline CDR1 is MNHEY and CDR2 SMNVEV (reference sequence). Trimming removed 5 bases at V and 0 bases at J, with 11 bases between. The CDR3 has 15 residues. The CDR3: CASSPLGGSGNTIYF. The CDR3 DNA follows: TGTGCCAGCAGTCCTTTGGGGGGCTCTGGAAACACCATATATTTT.

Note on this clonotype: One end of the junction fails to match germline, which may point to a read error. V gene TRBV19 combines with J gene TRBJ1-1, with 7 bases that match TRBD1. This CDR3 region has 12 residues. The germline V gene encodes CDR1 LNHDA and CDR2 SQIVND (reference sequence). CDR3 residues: CASRSQGTEAFF. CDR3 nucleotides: TGTGCCAGTAGATCACAGGGGACTGAAGCTTTCTTC.

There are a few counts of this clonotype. The CDR3 protein is CASSILTGASSPLHF. DNA of the CDR3: TGTGCCAGCAGTATTTTGACAGGGGCCAGTTCACCCCTCCACTTT. The V and J genes are TRBV27 and TRBJ1-6, with 8 positions matching TRBD1. Germline CDR1 and CDR2: MNHEY and SMNVEV (reference sequence). This CDR3 is 15 amino acids long. The J segment lost 9 bases and the V segment lost 5 bases, leaving 9 bases of the junction unmatched.

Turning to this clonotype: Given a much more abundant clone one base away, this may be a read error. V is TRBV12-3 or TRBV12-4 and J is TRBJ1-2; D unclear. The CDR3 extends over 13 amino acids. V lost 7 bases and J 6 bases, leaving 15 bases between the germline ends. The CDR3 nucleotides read TGTGCCAGCAACCACATGTTCTCCCATGGCTACACCTTC. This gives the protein CASNHMFSHGYTF.

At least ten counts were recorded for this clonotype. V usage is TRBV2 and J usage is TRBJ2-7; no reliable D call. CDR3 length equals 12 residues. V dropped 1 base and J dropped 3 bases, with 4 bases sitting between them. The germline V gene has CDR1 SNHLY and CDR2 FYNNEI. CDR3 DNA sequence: TGTGCCAGCAGTGAAGAGGGCTACGAGCAGTACTTC. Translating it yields CASSEEGYEQYF.

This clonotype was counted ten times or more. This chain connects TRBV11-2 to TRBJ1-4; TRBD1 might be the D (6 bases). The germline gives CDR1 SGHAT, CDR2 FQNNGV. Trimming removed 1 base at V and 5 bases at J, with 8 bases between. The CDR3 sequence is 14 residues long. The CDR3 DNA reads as TGTGCCAGCAGCTTAGTCGGACAGAATGAAAAACTGTTTTTT. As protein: CASSLVGQNEKLFF.

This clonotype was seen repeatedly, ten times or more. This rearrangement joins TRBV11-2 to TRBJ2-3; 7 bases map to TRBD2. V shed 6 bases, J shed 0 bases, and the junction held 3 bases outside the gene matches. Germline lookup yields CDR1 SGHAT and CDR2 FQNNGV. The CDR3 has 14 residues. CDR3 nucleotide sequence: TGTGCCAGCAGGCCTAGCGGAAGCACAGATACGCAGTATTTT. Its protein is CASRPSGSTDTQYF.

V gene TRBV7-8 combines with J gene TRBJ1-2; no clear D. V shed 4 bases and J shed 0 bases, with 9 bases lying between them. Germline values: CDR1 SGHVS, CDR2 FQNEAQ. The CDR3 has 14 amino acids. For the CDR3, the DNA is TGTGCCAGCAGCTCACCGGGAGCTAACTATGGCTACACCTTC. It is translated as CASSSPGANYGYTF.

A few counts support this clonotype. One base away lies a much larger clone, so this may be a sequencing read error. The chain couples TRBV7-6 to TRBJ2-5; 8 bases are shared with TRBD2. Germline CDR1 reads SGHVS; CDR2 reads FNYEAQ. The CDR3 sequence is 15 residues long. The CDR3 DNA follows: TGTGCCAGCAGCTTATCGGGGGGGTACCAAGAGACCCAGCACTTC. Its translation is CASSLSGGYQETQHF. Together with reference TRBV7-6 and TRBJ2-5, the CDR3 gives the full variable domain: GAGVSQSPRYKVTKRGQDVALRCDPISGHVSLYWYRQALGQGPEFLTYFNYEAQQDKSGLPNDRFSAERPEGSISTLTIQRTEQRDSAMYRCASSLSGGYQETQHFGPGTRLLVL.

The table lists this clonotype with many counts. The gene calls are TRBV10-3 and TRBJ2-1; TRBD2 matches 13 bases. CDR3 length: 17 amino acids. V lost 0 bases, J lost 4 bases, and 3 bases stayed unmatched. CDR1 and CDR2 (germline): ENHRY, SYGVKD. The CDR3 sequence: CAISESGTSGAYNEQFF. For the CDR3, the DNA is TGTGCCATCAGTGAGTCGGGGACTAGCGGGGCATACAATGAGCAGTTCTTC.

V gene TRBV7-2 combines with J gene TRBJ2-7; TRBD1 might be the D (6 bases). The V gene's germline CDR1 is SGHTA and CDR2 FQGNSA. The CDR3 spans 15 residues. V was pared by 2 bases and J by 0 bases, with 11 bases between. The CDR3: CASSLQDRSSYEQYF. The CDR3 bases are TGTGCCAGCAGCTTACAAGACAGGAGCTCCTACGAGCAGTACTTC.

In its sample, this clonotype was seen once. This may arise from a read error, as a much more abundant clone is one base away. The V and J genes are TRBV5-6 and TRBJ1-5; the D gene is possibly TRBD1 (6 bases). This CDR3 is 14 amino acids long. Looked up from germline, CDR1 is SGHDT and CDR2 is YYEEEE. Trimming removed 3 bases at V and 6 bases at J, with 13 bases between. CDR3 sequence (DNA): TGTGCCAGCAGCTCGGCAGGGGCCGGTCAGCCCCAGCATTTT. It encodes CASSSAGAGQPQHF.

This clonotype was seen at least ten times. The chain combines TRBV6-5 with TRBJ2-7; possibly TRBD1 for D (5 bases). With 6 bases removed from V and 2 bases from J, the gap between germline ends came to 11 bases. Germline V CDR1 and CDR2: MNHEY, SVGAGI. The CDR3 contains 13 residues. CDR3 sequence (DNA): TGTGCCAGCAGCCCACAGGACACCTACGAGCAGTACTTC. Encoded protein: CASSPQDTYEQYF.

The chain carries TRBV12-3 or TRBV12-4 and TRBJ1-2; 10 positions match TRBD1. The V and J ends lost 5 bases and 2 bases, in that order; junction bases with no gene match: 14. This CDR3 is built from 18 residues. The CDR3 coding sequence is TGTGCCAGCAGTGGAGGCGGGACAGGGGTCCCCTTGAACTATGGCTACACCTTC. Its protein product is CASSGGGTGVPLNYGYTF.

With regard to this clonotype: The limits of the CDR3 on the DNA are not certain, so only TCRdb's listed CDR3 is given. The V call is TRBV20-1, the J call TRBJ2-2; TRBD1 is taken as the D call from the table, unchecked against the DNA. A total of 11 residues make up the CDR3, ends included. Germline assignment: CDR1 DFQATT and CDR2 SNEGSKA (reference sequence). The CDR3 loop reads CSAKRWGLGSF.

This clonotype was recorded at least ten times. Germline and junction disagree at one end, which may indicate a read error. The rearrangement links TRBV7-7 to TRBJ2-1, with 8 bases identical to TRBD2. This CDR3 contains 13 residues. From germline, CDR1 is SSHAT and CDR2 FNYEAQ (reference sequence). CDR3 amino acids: CASSFGREGEQFF. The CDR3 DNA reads TGTGCTAGCAGCTTCGGACGGGAGGGTGAGCAGTTCTTC.

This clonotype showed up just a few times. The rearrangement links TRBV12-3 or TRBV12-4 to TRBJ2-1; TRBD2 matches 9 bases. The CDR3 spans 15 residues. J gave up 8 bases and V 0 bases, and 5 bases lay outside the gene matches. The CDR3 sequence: CASSLALAGVYEQFF. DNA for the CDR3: TGTGCCAGCAGTTTAGCTTTAGCGGGAGTCTATGAGCAGTTCTTC.

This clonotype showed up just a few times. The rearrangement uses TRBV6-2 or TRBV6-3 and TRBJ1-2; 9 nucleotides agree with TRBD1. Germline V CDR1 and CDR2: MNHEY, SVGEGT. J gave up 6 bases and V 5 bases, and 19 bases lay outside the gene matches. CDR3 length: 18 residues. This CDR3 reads CASSTLNRGRISGNGYTF. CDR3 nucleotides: TGTGCCAGCAGTACGCTTAACAGGGGGCGAATTAGTGGTAATGGCTACACCTTC.